Following are 25 T cell receptor beta chains from one sample sequenced in a study of T cell changes during pregnancy in multiple sclerosis. Some clones are missing from TCRdb's copy, which holds only in-frame ones; the method was immunoSEQ multiplex PCR. This sample carries some 48,000 clones, about nine tenths of them seen once, and the ten largest clones take around 0.61%. This specimen consisted of CD4+ T cells from peripheral blood mononuclear cells, obtained after pregnancy. The source is a female donor in good health, enrolled as a control in a pregnancy study.

The sample holds one count of this clone. For the CDR3, the DNA is TGCGCCAGCAGCACGTATCCGACAGGGGCGGGCTCCTATAATTCACCCCTCCACTTT. As protein: CASSTYPTGAGSYNSPLHF. The rearrangement joins TRBV5-1 to TRBJ1-6; 8 nucleotides line up with TRBD1. The CDR3 has 19 amino acids. CDR1 SGHRS and CDR2 YFSETQ come from the germline V gene. Germline trimming cut 4 bases from V and 0 bases from J; bases unmatched to any gene: 12.

The chain joins TRBV19 to TRBJ2-3; 10 positions match TRBD2. Germline CDR1 reads LNHDA; CDR2 reads SQIVND (reference sequence). This CDR3 is built from 16 residues. The V gene end was trimmed by 5 bases and the J gene end by 3 bases; junction bases not matched to a gene: 8. CDR3 loop: CASSSPAGGRTDTQYF. CDR3 DNA: TGTGCCAGTAGTTCCCCAGCGGGAGGGCGGACAGATACGCAGTATTTT. The full variable domain, completed using reference TRBV19 and TRBJ2-3, is DGGITQSPKYLFRKEGQNVTLSCEQNLNHDAMYWYRQDPGQGLRLIYYSQIVNDFQKGDIAEGYSVSREKKESFPLTVTSAQKNPTAFYLCASSSPAGGRTDTQYFGPGTRLTVL.

The rearrangement links TRBV23-1 to TRBJ1-1, with 9 bases matching TRBD1. TRBV23-1 is identified as an open reading frame with a role that is uncertain. V lost 6 bases and J lost 4; bases outside the gene matches: 12. The CDR3 contains 16 residues. This CDR3 reads CASSPPPQGAVTEAFF. CDR3 in DNA: TGCGCCAGCAGCCCACCACCACAGGGGGCGGTCACTGAAGCTTTCTTT.

Only one count was recorded for this clone. The J gene is TRBJ1-2, the V gene TRBV28, with TRBD1 as a possible D gene (6 bases). Germline V gives CDR1 MDHEN, CDR2 SYDVKM. This CDR3 is 13 amino acids long. With 6 bases removed from V and 4 bases from J, the gap between germline ends came to 12 bases. CDR3 sequence: CASSMGTPYGYTF. In nucleotides, the CDR3 is TGTGCCAGCAGCATGGGGACACCCTATGGCTACACCTTC.

V and J are TRBV27 and TRBJ1-3; 11 bases are shared with TRBD1. CDR1 and CDR2 from the germline V gene are MNHEY and SMNVEV (reference sequence). The trim removed 6 bases at V and 8 bases at J, leaving 3 bases unmatched. CDR3 length: 13 amino acids. The DNA of the CDR3 is TGTGCCAGCAGGAGGGGACAGGGGGACACCATATATTTT. As protein: CASRRGQGDTIYF.

The chain is built from TRBV6-6 and TRBJ2-7; D remains unclear. CDR3 length: 13 amino acids. CDR1 is MNHNY, CDR2 SVGAGI, per germline (reference sequence). With 0 bases removed from V and 0 bases from J, the gap between germline ends came to 3 bases. CDR3 protein: CASSYSSSYEQYF. Written as DNA, the CDR3 is TGTGCCAGCAGTTACTCCAGCTCCTACGAGCAGTACTTC.

This chain connects TRBV5-5 to TRBJ1-2, with D perhaps TRBD1 (6 bases). The CDR3 loop spans 15 amino acids. The V gene lost 0 bases and the J gene lost 4 bases, with 13 bases spanning the gap. Germline lookup yields CDR1 SGHKS and CDR2 YYEKEE (reference sequence). Here the CDR3 DNA reads TGTGCCAGCAGCTTGGTACAGGGATCCGGCTATGGCTACACCTTC. This encodes CASSLVQGSGYGYTF.

The chain carries TRBV19 and TRBJ2-7, with a possible D match to TRBD1 (6 bases). From germline, CDR1 is LNHDA and CDR2 SQIVND (reference sequence). Trimming shortened V by 2 bases and J by 4 bases, and 15 bases separated the two germline ends. The CDR3 has 15 amino acids. DNA of the CDR3: TGTGCCAGTAGTATACGGTTACAGGGTTTTTACGAGCAGTACTTC. Residues: CASSIRLQGFYEQYF.

The chain is built from TRBV19 and TRBJ1-4, with D perhaps matching TRBD1 (6 bases). This CDR3 region has 14 residues. The germline V and J ends were trimmed by 3 bases and 7 bases, with 12 bases remaining between them. Germline values: CDR1 LNHDA, CDR2 SQIVND (reference sequence). The CDR3 bases are TGTGCCAGTAGTATGGGTCAGGGGAGTGAAAAACTGTTTTTT. Its protein is CASSMGQGSEKLFF.

This rearrangement joins TRBV28 to TRBJ2-7; perhaps TRBD1 as D (6 bases). This CDR3 is 14 amino acids long. The V gene's germline CDR1 is MDHEN and CDR2 SYDVKM. Trimming removed 6 bases from V and 3 bases from J, with 15 bases in between. This chain's CDR3 is CASSSIQGFYEQYF. The CDR3 nucleotides read TGTGCCAGCAGCTCGATACAGGGCTTCTACGAGCAGTACTTC.

This clone was detected only a few times. The chain links TRBV7-8 to TRBJ2-3; 14 bases fit TRBD2. Germline lookup yields CDR1 SGHVS and CDR2 FQNEAQ. The CDR3 consists of 18 residues. With V trimmed by 5 bases and J by 1 base, 8 bases remained unmatched. DNA for the CDR3: TGTGCCAGCAGCCGGCGACTAGCGGGGGGGCCGGGCACAGATACGCAGTATTTT. Encoded protein: CASSRRLAGGPGTDTQYF.

This chain's CDR3 is CASSPTTGMNQPQHF. The CDR3 DNA is TGTGCCAGCAGCCCCACAACAGGGATGAATCAGCCCCAGCATTTT. The chain employs TRBV28 and TRBJ1-5, with D tentatively TRBD1 (6 bases). This CDR3 has 15 residues. In germline, CDR1 is MDHEN, CDR2 SYDVKM. Trimming removed 6 bases at V and 4 bases at J, with 16 bases between.

The gene calls are TRBV7-9 and TRBJ1-5; the D is unclear. The germline V gene has CDR1 SEHNR and CDR2 FQNEAQ (reference sequence). The CDR3 consists of 13 residues. V was pared by 0 bases and J by 6 bases, with 6 bases between. The CDR3 region is CASSLARAQPQHF. The CDR3 bases are TGTGCCAGCAGCTTAGCACGCGCTCAGCCCCAGCATTTT. Variable domain in full (rest from reference TRBV7-9 and TRBJ1-5): DTGVSQNPRHKITKRGQNVTFRCDPISEHNRLYWYRQTLGQGPEFLTYFQNEAQLEKSRLLSDRFSAERPKGSFSTLEIQRTEQGDSAMYLCASSLARAQPQHFGDGTRLSIL.

CDR3 region: CASSHRDRGLNTGELFF. CDR3 DNA: TGTGCCAGCAGCCATCGGGACAGGGGCCTGAACACCGGGGAGCTGTTTTTT. The J gene is TRBJ2-2, the V gene TRBV7-2, with TRBD1 matching 10 bases. The CDR3 consists of 17 residues. Losses at the gene ends were 5 bases for V and 1 base for J; bases not matched to a gene: 7. Germline V lookup: CDR1 SGHTA, CDR2 FQGNSA.

V usage is TRBV10-3 and J usage is TRBJ2-1; D gene ambiguous. The CDR3 contains 12 residues. Germline V gene sequence: CDR1 ENHRY, CDR2 SYGVKD. The germline V and J ends were trimmed by 4 bases and 7 bases, with 8 bases remaining between them. The CDR3 sequence is CAISARTNEQFF. CDR3 nucleotide sequence: TGTGCCATCAGTGCACGAACAAATGAGCAGTTCTTC.

This clone occurred once. The chain employs TRBV28 and TRBJ2-7, with D possibly being TRBD2 (5 bases). CDR3 length: 15 residues. V was trimmed by 3 bases and J by 2 bases, leaving 14 bases between them. CDR1 and CDR2 (germline): MDHEN, SYDVKM. DNA of the CDR3: TGTGCCAGCAGTTTTGATCGGGGTACCACCTACGAGCAGTACTTC. Protein product: CASSFDRGTTYEQYF.

This chain uses TRBV7-9 with TRBJ2-2; perhaps TRBD1 as D (6 bases). Trimming pared 5 bases from V and 6 bases from J, leaving 13 bases between. The CDR3 contains 14 residues. Germline CDR1 SEHNR, CDR2 FQNEAQ (reference sequence). The CDR3 DNA sequence: TGTGCCAGCAGCGTGTTACAGGGATCCGGGGAGCTGTTTTTT. Protein sequence: CASSVLQGSGELFF.

This chain uses TRBV5-5 with TRBJ1-4, with D perhaps TRBD1 (6 bases). Per germline, CDR1 SGHKS and CDR2 YYEKEE (reference sequence). With 3 bases removed from V and 8 bases from J, the gap between germline ends came to 8 bases. This CDR3 has 12 amino acids. The CDR3 loop reads CASSSRGEKLFF. CDR3 in DNA: TGTGCCAGCAGCTCGAGGGGGGAAAAACTGTTTTTT.

This clone came up once. The V call is TRBV6-5, the J call TRBJ1-5, with 9 bases matching TRBD1. The CDR3 is 13 amino acids. CDR1 and CDR2 (germline): MNHEY, SVGAGI. V trimming: 6 bases; J trimming: 6 bases; junction bases outside the gene matches: 3. CDR3 loop: CASRGQGGQPQHF. The DNA for the CDR3 is TGTGCCAGCAGGGGACAGGGAGGTCAGCCCCAGCATTTT.

V usage is TRBV6-5 and J usage is TRBJ1-5, with 9 bases aligning to TRBD1. Germline CDR1 and CDR2: MNHEY and SVGAGI. The CDR3 is made up of 14 amino acids. The V and J ends lost 5 bases and 6 bases, in that order; junction bases with no gene match: 5. The DNA for the CDR3 is TGTGCCAGCAGTGTACAGGGGGCGGGTCAGCCCCAGCATTTT. As protein: CASSVQGAGQPQHF.

The chain has TRBV6-1 and TRBJ2-5; D is perhaps TRBD1 (6 bases). The CDR3 extends over 14 amino acids. Germline V lookup: CDR1 MNHNS, CDR2 SASEGT. Trimming left V 6 bases short and J 1 base short, with 12 bases between. CDR3 in amino acids: CASSKDRIQETQYF. The CDR3 DNA sequence: TGTGCCAGCAGCAAAGACAGGATCCAAGAGACCCAGTACTTC.

The rearrangement uses TRBV4-1 and TRBJ2-7; TRBD2 matches at 7 bases. The CDR3 spans 14 residues. J lost 5 bases, V lost 3 bases, and 7 bases had no gene match. Germline V CDR1 and CDR2: MGHRA, YSYEKL. The DNA of the CDR3 is TGCGCCAGCAGCCACTTACTAGCGAGTAACGAGCAGTACTTC. Its protein product is CASSHLLASNEQYF.

The chain is built from TRBV7-2 and TRBJ1-4; 7 bases fit TRBD1. This CDR3 has 15 residues. With V trimmed by 1 base and J by 4 bases, 3 bases remained unmatched. Germline lookup yields CDR1 SGHTA and CDR2 FQGNSA. CDR3 in amino acids: CASSLGPGGNEKLFF. DNA of the CDR3: TGTGCCAGCAGCTTAGGGCCAGGGGGTAATGAAAAACTGTTTTTT.

V is TRBV28 and J is TRBJ1-2; possibly TRBD1 for D (6 bases). This CDR3 has 18 residues. The germline CDR1 and CDR2 sequences are MDHEN and SYDVKM. V lost 11 bases, J lost 4 bases, and 32 bases lay in between. The CDR3 DNA reads as TGTGCCTACCGCGGGGGGGGTGACGGAGGCAGGGGTGGCTATGGCTACACCTTC. This encodes CAYRGGGDGGRGGYGYTF.

V and J are TRBV21-1 and TRBJ1-4; TRBD1, as called in the table, went unchecked against the DNA. TRBV21-1 is assigned pseudogene status. The CDR3 covers 15 residues. CDR3 sequence: CASSKETHQGEKLFF. The CDR3 DNA follows: TGTGCCAGCAGCAAAGAAACTCACCAGGGCGAAAAACTGTTTTTT.